One sample yielded the 28 T cell receptor beta chains listed below, sequenced in a study of beta chain features in type 1 diabetes. Expressed TCRB transcripts were sequenced because the isolated RNA had all been reverse transcribed beforehand. TCRdb's table, derived via immunoSEQ multiplex PCR, lists solely in-frame clones and lacks some. The sample lists fewer than 200,000 clones, 10% occurring once. General observations from the study: Type 1 diabetes patients showed a moderate but significant shortening of TCRB CDR3s in all four CD4+ subsets.

These receptors lack a known antigen. The sample consisted of central memory CD4+ T cells from blood. Source of these receptors: a young man with type 1 diabetes.

In this sample, this clone turned up a few times. The chain joins TRBV25-1 to TRBJ2-5, with D perhaps matching TRBD2 (6 bases). V lost 8 bases and J lost 4, with 14 bases in between. Germline-derived CDR1 and CDR2 are MGHDK and SYGVNS. The CDR3 has 13 amino acids. The CDR3 DNA follows: TGTGCCAGCCTCTTGGGGGGAGGAGAGACCCAGTACTTC. This sequence encodes CASLLGGGETQYF.

The V call is TRBV28, the J call TRBJ1-2; perhaps TRBD1 as D (5 bases). V lost 7 bases, J lost 4 bases, and 13 bases lay in between. The CDR3 length is 13 residues. Germline V gene lookup returns CDR1 MDHEN and CDR2 SYDVKM. The CDR3 region is CASTPGLIYGYTF. In nucleotides, the CDR3 is TGTGCCAGCACCCCGGGACTTATCTATGGCTACACCTTC.

This sequence joins TRBV18 and TRBJ1-1; D is perhaps TRBD1 (5 bases). Germline-derived CDR1 and CDR2 are KGHSH and LQKENI. The CDR3 loop spans 16 amino acids. Trimming took off 0 bases at V and 4 bases at J, with 15 bases between the two ends. CDR3 coding DNA: TGTGCCAGCTCACCACCAGCGGGGCGGAGAGTCACTGAAGCTTTCTTT. Translation: CASSPPAGRRVTEAFF. Filled out from reference TRBV18 and TRBJ1-1, the complete variable domain reads NAGVMQNPRHLVRRRGQEARLRCSPMKGHSHVYWYRQLPEEGLKFMVYLQKENIIDESGMPKERFSAEFPKEGPSILRIQQVVRGDSAAYFCASSPPAGRRVTEAFFGQGTRLTVV.

This clone came up a few times. V is TRBV28 and J is TRBJ2-1, with 14 positions matching TRBD2. Looked up from germline, CDR1 is MDHEN and CDR2 is SYDVKM. CDR3 length equals 15 residues. V lost 5 bases to trimming and J lost 5 bases; unmatched junction nucleotides: 2. The CDR3 nucleotides are TGTGCCAGCAGTCGACTAGCGGGAGGGAACAATGAGCAGTTCTTC. It is translated as CASSRLAGGNNEQFF.

In its sample, this clone was seen a few times. V and J are TRBV29-1 and TRBJ2-2; 7 bases match TRBD1. V dropped 5 bases and J dropped 0; count of bases not matched to a gene: 6. The CDR3 runs 15 residues. The germline V gene encodes CDR1 SQVTM and CDR2 ANQGSEA. The CDR3 DNA reads as TGCAGCGTTTTACTGGGACAGCCGAACACCGGGGAGCTGTTTTTT. It is translated as CSVLLGQPNTGELFF.

In this sample, this clone turned up once. This chain joins TRBV28 and TRBJ2-7; 11 positions agree with TRBD1. CDR1 and CDR2 (germline): MDHEN, SYDVKM. This CDR3 region has 17 residues. V trimming: 6 bases; J trimming: 3 bases; junction bases outside the gene matches: 13. The CDR3 sequence: CASRPKGQGAARYEQYF. Written as DNA, the CDR3 is TGTGCCAGCAGGCCCAAAGGACAGGGGGCAGCCCGCTACGAGCAGTACTTC.

In this sample, this clone turned up a few times. In DNA, the CDR3 is TGTGCCAGCAGTCCGGGACAGGGGAACGCAGATACGCAGTATTTT. Amino acids: CASSPGQGNADTQYF. The V call is TRBV28, the J call TRBJ2-3; TRBD1 aligns across 10 bases. J gave up 4 bases and V 5 bases, and 6 bases lay outside the gene matches. The CDR3 consists of 15 residues. CDR1 is MDHEN, CDR2 SYDVKM, per germline.

The chain links TRBV27 to TRBJ2-2; unclear D gene. The CDR3 is 13 amino acids. In germline, CDR1 is MNHEY, CDR2 SMNVEV (reference sequence). V was pared by 5 bases and J by 7 bases, with 11 bases between. DNA of the CDR3: TGTGCCAGCAGTCCCAAGAGAGGCGGGGAGCTGTTTTTT. Translating it yields CASSPKRGGELFF.

This clone was counted between two and nine times. The V and J genes are TRBV4-2 and TRBJ2-1, with TRBD2 matching 10 bases. V trimming: 4 bases; J trimming: 5 bases; junction bases outside the gene matches: 2. The CDR3 covers 14 residues. CDR1 is LGHNA and CDR2 is YNFKEQ in the germline V gene. CDR3 in DNA: TGTGCCAGCAGCCTCGGACTAGCGGACAATGAGCAGTTCTTC. Translation gives CASSLGLADNEQFF.

This clone has a handful of counts. The V and J genes are TRBV5-1 and TRBJ1-2, with TRBD1 as a possible D gene (6 bases). This CDR3 has 15 amino acids. Germline values: CDR1 SGHRS, CDR2 YFSETQ. V lost 2 bases and J 3 bases, leaving 14 bases between the germline ends. This CDR3 is CASSLGIGGDYGYTF. CDR3 coding DNA: TGCGCCAGCAGCTTAGGTATAGGGGGAGACTATGGCTACACCTTC.

This clone was detected a few times. The V and J genes are TRBV5-1 and TRBJ2-3, with D maybe TRBD2 (6 bases). The V gene's germline CDR1 is SGHRS and CDR2 YFSETQ. The CDR3 covers 14 residues. The V end lost 4 bases, the J end lost 2 bases, and 11 bases lay between the germline ends. The CDR3, as DNA: TGCGCCAGCAGCACCGGGACTCTCACAGATACGCAGTATTTT. This encodes CASSTGTLTDTQYF.

V is TRBV30 and J is TRBJ1-1, with 11 bases aligning to TRBD1. The V segment lost 8 bases and the J segment 0 bases; nucleotides outside the gene matches: 2. CDR1 GTSNPN and CDR2 SVGIG come from the germline V gene (reference sequence). The CDR3 covers 13 residues. This CDR3 is CAGGQGVNTEAFF. Written as DNA, the CDR3 is TGTGCCGGGGGACAGGGGGTGAACACTGAAGCTTTCTTT.

This clone was observed a handful of times. The V call is TRBV19, the J call TRBJ1-2, with 12 bases fitting TRBD1. The CDR3 has 14 residues. The junction had 10 bases not matched to a gene; V was cut back by 9 bases and J by 8 bases. Germline lookup yields CDR1 LNHDA and CDR2 SQIVND (reference sequence). The CDR3 spells CASRDRGLLSGYTF. Here the CDR3 DNA reads TGTGCCAGCCGGGACAGGGGGCTGTTAAGCGGCTACACCTTC.

This clone was seen a handful of times. The chain uses TRBV4-2 and TRBJ2-1; D is ambiguous. The CDR3 has 12 amino acids. The germline gives CDR1 LGHNA, CDR2 YNFKEQ. Trimming left V 4 bases short and J 9 bases short, with 10 bases between. The CDR3 region is CASSLRGIEQFF. The CDR3 DNA reads TGTGCCAGCAGCCTCCGAGGTATTGAGCAGTTCTTC.

J is TRBJ2-1 and V is TRBV7-9; D perhaps matches TRBD1 (6 bases). CDR3 length: 12 amino acids. The V and J ends lost 4 bases and 7 bases respectively, with 8 bases between them. Germline-derived CDR1 and CDR2 are SEHNR and FQNEAQ (reference sequence). Here the CDR3 reads CASSYGQNEQFF. The CDR3 DNA follows: TGTGCCAGCAGCTACGGACAGAATGAGCAGTTCTTC. The variable domain in full, with the rest retrieved from reference TRBV7-9 and TRBJ2-1, is DTGVSQNPRHKITKRGQNVTFRCDPISEHNRLYWYRQTLGQGPEFLTYFQNEAQLEKSRLLSDRFSAERPKGSFSTLEIQRTEQGDSAMYLCASSYGQNEQFFGPGTRLTVL.

This clone has a handful of counts. V usage is TRBV27 and J usage is TRBJ1-1; tentatively, D is TRBD1 (6 bases). CDR3 size: 13 residues. Per the germline V gene, CDR1 is MNHEY and CDR2 is SMNVEV (reference sequence). Trimming cost V 6 bases and J 4 bases, with 12 bases left between them. For the CDR3, the DNA is TGTGCCAGCAGGGAAGGGGGTCGCACTGAAGCTTTCTTT. It is translated as CASREGGRTEAFF.

This clone was seen a few times. The rearrangement uses TRBV27 and TRBJ2-5; 7 bases map to TRBD2. The last part of the DNA fits TRBJ2-7 better; the J call may be wrong. The CDR3 totals 15 residues. Looked up from germline, CDR1 is MNHEY and CDR2 is SMNVEV (reference sequence). The CDR3 loop is CASSSVGTTFYEQYF. In nucleotides, the CDR3 is TGTGCCAGCAGTTCCGTCGGGACTACCTTCTACGAGCAGTACTTC.

The chain is built from TRBV18 and TRBJ2-7, with 9 bases matching TRBD2. Trimming cost V 4 bases and J 3 bases; bases outside gene matches: 4. Germline-derived CDR1 and CDR2 are KGHSH and LQKENI. The CDR3 consists of 14 residues. The CDR3 sequence is CASSLREGGYEQYF. The CDR3, as DNA: TGTGCCAGCTCACTGCGGGAGGGTGGCTACGAGCAGTACTTC. Full variable domain (remainder filled in from reference TRBV18 and TRBJ2-7): NAGVMQNPRHLVRRRGQEARLRCSPMKGHSHVYWYRQLPEEGLKFMVYLQKENIIDESGMPKERFSAEFPKEGPSILRIQQVVRGDSAAYFCASSLREGGYEQYFGPGTRLTVT.

The CDR3 here is CASSPKPGDLGNTIYF. The CDR3 nucleotides are TGCGCCAGCAGCCCGAAGCCAGGTGATCTCGGAAACACCATATATTTT. The chain recombines TRBV4-1 with TRBJ1-3; D is unresolved. The V end was cut by 4 bases, the J end by 4 bases, with 17 bases between. Per the germline V gene, CDR1 is MGHRA and CDR2 is YSYEKL. CDR3 size: 16 residues.

The chain couples TRBV18 to TRBJ2-1; a possible D gene is TRBD2 (6 bases). This CDR3 region has 15 residues. The germline CDR1 and CDR2 sequences are KGHSH and LQKENI. V shed 9 bases and J shed 5 bases, with 20 bases lying between them. The CDR3 nucleotides read TGTGCCAGTTACGCTTTGGGGGGAGTCAACAATGAGCAGTTCTTC. This translates into CASYALGGVNNEQFF. Variable domain in full (rest from reference TRBV18 and TRBJ2-1): NAGVMQNPRHLVRRRGQEARLRCSPMKGHSHVYWYRQLPEEGLKFMVYLQKENIIDESGMPKERFSAEFPKEGPSILRIQQVVRGDSAAYFCASYALGGVNNEQFFGPGTRLTVL.

The chain joins TRBV6-6 to TRBJ2-7, with D perhaps TRBD2 (5 bases). This CDR3 has 12 residues. V dropped 4 bases and J dropped 4 bases, with 8 bases sitting between them. Germline V gene sequence: CDR1 MNHNY, CDR2 SVGAGI (reference sequence). The CDR3 loop reads CASSFQRYEQYF. For the CDR3, the DNA is TGTGCCAGCAGTTTTCAGCGGTACGAGCAGTACTTC.

This clone occurred a few times. The V call is TRBV30, the J call TRBJ2-5, with D possibly being TRBD2 (5 bases). Germline-derived CDR1 and CDR2 are GTSNPN and SVGIG (reference sequence). The V and J ends lost 0 bases and 5 bases respectively, with 10 bases between them. The CDR3 is 13 amino acids. The CDR3 sequence: CAWSVGIAETQYF. DNA of the CDR3: TGTGCCTGGAGTGTCGGGATAGCCGAGACCCAGTACTTC. Variable domain in full (rest from reference TRBV30 and TRBJ2-5): SQTIHQWPATLVQPVGSPLSLECTVEGTSNPNLYWYRQAAGRGLQLLFYSVGIGQISSEVPQNLSASRPQDRQFILSSKKLLLSDSGFYLCAWSVGIAETQYFGPGTRLLVL.

This clone has just a few counts. The rearrangement uses TRBV30 and TRBJ2-7; the D gene is possibly TRBD2 (6 bases). The CDR3 consists of 13 residues. CDR1 and CDR2 from the germline V gene are GTSNPN and SVGIG (reference sequence). Trimming pared 4 bases from V and 7 bases from J, leaving 17 bases between. Written as DNA, the CDR3 is TGTGCCTGGATCGATATGGGGCTAGCGGAGCAGTACTTC. It specifies CAWIDMGLAEQYF.

In its sample, this clone was seen a few times. The chain is built from TRBV2 and TRBJ1-5; 8 bases are a match to TRBD1. V dropped 6 bases and J dropped 8; count of bases not matched to a gene: 18. The CDR3 has 17 residues. Germline V lookup: CDR1 SNHLY, CDR2 FYNNEI. This CDR3 reads CASRQRQGSSLAEPQHF. For the CDR3, the DNA is TGTGCCAGCAGACAGAGACAGGGGAGTTCTCTAGCTGAGCCCCAGCATTTT.

The chain combines TRBV18 with TRBJ2-1; 12 nucleotides align to TRBD2. The trim removed 1 base at V and 7 bases at J, leaving 2 bases unmatched. Germline loops: CDR1 KGHSH, CDR2 LQKENI. The length of the CDR3 is 15 residues. The CDR3 reads CASSPQLAGGNEQFF. In DNA form, the CDR3 reads TGTGCCAGCTCACCACAACTAGCGGGAGGAAATGAGCAGTTCTTC.

J is TRBJ2-7 and V is TRBV28; tentatively, D is TRBD2 (5 bases). Germline V gene sequence: CDR1 MDHEN, CDR2 SYDVKM. The V gene lost 6 bases and the J gene lost 1 base, with 13 bases spanning the gap. The CDR3 totals 14 residues. The CDR3 reads CASSIPRVSYEQYF. The CDR3 nucleotides are TGTGCCAGCAGCATTCCGAGGGTGTCCTACGAGCAGTACTTC.

There are a few counts of this clone. This chain connects TRBV7-9 to TRBJ1-2; 11 positions match TRBD1. The CDR3 loop spans 16 amino acids. Trimming took 0 bases from V and 6 from J; bases not matched to a gene: 6. The germline V gene encodes CDR1 SEHNR and CDR2 FQNEAQ (reference sequence). Here the CDR3 reads CASSLARDRGSDGYTF. Written as DNA, the CDR3 is TGTGCCAGCAGCTTAGCCAGGGACAGGGGGTCGGATGGCTACACCTTC.

The chain couples TRBV10-3 to TRBJ2-3, with 9 bases fitting TRBD2. J gave up 10 bases and V 4 bases, and 12 bases lay outside the gene matches. This CDR3 has 15 residues. Germline lookup yields CDR1 ENHRY and CDR2 SYGVKD. The CDR3 DNA reads TGTGCCATCAGTGGGTCTAGCGGGACGATGAAGGCGCAGTATTTT. Translated: CAISGSSGTMKAQYF.